This is a list of T cell receptor beta chains from one sample in a study of shared clonotypes between healthy human individuals. Generated by immunoSEQ multiplex PCR, the TCRdb table keeps only in-frame clones and is missing some. The data show hundreds of thousands of clones, around 77% seen once. Sequenced sample: PBMCs. These receptors all stem from a woman aged 35 to 49 in good health. Some clones in this sample may be carry-over from other donors' samples. The CDR3 runs from the conserved cysteine through the conserved F or W. A D gene is named only where the DNA matches it firmly. A row's size may be missing; if present it is once, few, many or a size class.

CAWTSGSGDTQYF,TGTGCCTGGACCTCAGGGTCGGGGGATACGCAGTATTTT,.,.,TRBJ2-3,TRBV30
CASSLSAGADTQYF,TGTGCCAGCAGTTTATCCGCGGGAGCCGATACGCAGTATTTT,.,TRBD2,TRBJ2-3,TRBV28
CASSIGVEANQPQHF,TGTGCCAGTAGTATAGGGGTCGAAGCCAATCAGCCCCAGCATTTT,.,.,TRBJ1-5,TRBV19
CASSQVGTGVTGELFF,TGTGCCAGCAGCCAAGTCGGGACAGGGGTCACCGGGGAGCTGTTTTTT,.,TRBD1,TRBJ2-2,TRBV4-2
CASSFALEGREQYF,TGTGCCAGCAGCTTCGCCCTAGAGGGTCGGGAGCAGTACTTC,.,.,TRBJ2-7,TRBV7-3
CSVEDRGTGDGYTF,TGCAGCGTTGAAGATCGTGGAACAGGAGATGGCTACACCTTC,.,.,TRBJ1-2,TRBV29-1
CASRSGLGAEAFF,TGTGCCAGCAGATCGGGCCTTGGGGCTGAAGCTTTCTTT,.,.,TRBJ1-1,TRBV27
CASSQGLAGVEEQYF,TGCGCCAGCAGCCAAGGCCTAGCGGGAGTTGAAGAGCAGTACTTC,.,TRBD2,TRBJ2-7,TRBV4-1
CASSSPDRGRNEQFF,TGTGCCAGCAGCTCCCCGGACAGGGGGCGAAATGAGCAGTTCTTC,.,TRBD1,TRBJ2-1,TRBV5-5
CASSPRQGTTDTQYF,TGTGCCAGCAGCCCCAGACAGGGGACCACAGATACGCAGTATTTT,.,TRBD1,TRBJ2-3,TRBV9
CASSSLQGAQETQYF,TGCGCCAGCAGCTCCCTTCAGGGGGCCCAAGAGACCCAGTACTTC,many,TRBD1,TRBJ2-5,TRBV5-1
CASSLSTNLNTEAFF,TGTGCCAGCAGCTTATCGACAAACCTGAACACTGAAGCTTTCTTT,.,.,TRBJ1-1,TRBV7-2
CASSRQGGGETQYF,TGTGCCAGCAGCAGACAGGGCGGTGGGGAGACCCAGTACTTC,few,TRBD1,TRBJ2-5,TRBV7-7
CASSTTREGTPYNEQFF,TGTGCCAGTAGTACGACCCGAGAGGGGACTCCCTACAATGAGCAGTTCTTC,.,.,TRBJ2-1,TRBV19
CASSERGTGLGLDEQYF,TGTGCCAGCAGTGAACGTGGGACAGGCCTCGGTTTGGACGAGCAGTACTTC,.,TRBD1,TRBJ2-7,TRBV6-1
CATSRGGDSYEQYF,TGTGCCACCAGCAGGGGTGGGGATTCCTACGAGCAGTACTTC,.,.,TRBJ2-7,TRBV15
CASSLRTSLDEQYF,TGCGCCAGCAGCTTGAGGACTAGTCTCGACGAGCAGTACTTC,.,TRBD2,TRBJ2-7,TRBV5-1
CASSSGWKQFF,TGCGCCAGCAGCTCAGGGTGGAAGCAGTTCTTC,.,.,TRBJ2-1,TRBV4-1
CASSRGWGSSYEQYF,TGTGCCAGCAGCAGGGGATGGGGGAGCTCCTACGAGCAGTACTTC,.,.,TRBJ2-7,TRBV7-8
CSAGQGAWGTEAFF,TGCAGTGCAGGACAGGGGGCTTGGGGTACTGAAGCTTTCTTT,.,TRBD1,TRBJ1-1,TRBV29-1
CSVEESGDTEAFF,TGCAGCGTTGAAGAAAGTGGGGACACTGAAGCTTTCTTT,.,.,TRBJ1-1,TRBV29-1
CASSLSNMWVEQYF,TGTGCCAGCAGTTTATCGAACATGTGGGTCGAGCAGTACTTC,.,.,TRBJ2-7,TRBV27
CASRPGSSPLHF,TGTGCCAGCAGGCCTGGGAGTTCACCCCTCCACTTT,few,.,TRBJ1-6,TRBV6-6
CAWSGGLVNEQYF,TGTGCCTGGAGTGGAGGACTTGTGAACGAGCAGTACTTC,.,.,TRBJ2-7,TRBV30
CASTTGGSYGYTF,TGTGCCAGCACCACGGGGGGGTCCTATGGCTACACCTTC,.,.,TRBJ1-2,TRBV6-5
CASSLSGMGDIQYF,TGTGCCAGCAGCTTGAGCGGGATGGGGGACATTCAGTACTTC,.,TRBD2,TRBJ2-4,TRBV5-4
CAWSPRYYGYTF,TGTGCCTGGAGTCCGAGGTACTATGGCTACACCTTC,.,.,TRBJ1-2,TRBV30
CASSQTTGGRTEAFF,TGTGCCAGCAGCCAAACGACAGGGGGCAGGACTGAAGCTTTCTTT,few,TRBD1,TRBJ1-1,TRBV5-4
CASSLATSGNTIYF,TGTGCCAGCAGCCTGGCTACCTCTGGAAACACCATATATTTT,.,.,TRBJ1-3,TRBV9
CATRGQGTYEQYF,TGTGCCACCCGGGGACAGGGAACCTACGAGCAGTACTTC,once,TRBD1,TRBJ2-7,TRBV28
CASSPGLARSASETQYF,TGTGCCAGCAGCCCGGGACTAGCGAGGAGCGCGTCAGAGACCCAGTACTTC,few,TRBD2,TRBJ2-5,TRBV7-6
CASSLSWYQETQYF,TGTGCCAGCAGCTTAAGTTGGTACCAAGAGACCCAGTACTTC,few,.,TRBJ2-5,TRBV7-2
CASREGQGGYEQYF,TGCGCCAGCAGGGAGGGACAGGGGGGCTACGAGCAGTACTTC,few,TRBD1,TRBJ2-7,TRBV5-1
CASSRGLLLAGGRQETQYF,TGTGCCAGCAGCCGGGGGCTACTCCTGGCGGGAGGGAGACAAGAGACCCAGTACTTC,.,TRBD2,TRBJ2-5,TRBV7-2
CASSLSGRGTGELFF,TGTGCCAGCAGCCTTTCCGGGAGAGGCACCGGGGAGCTGTTTTTT,.,.,TRBJ2-2,TRBV11-3
CASSELAGVGGNEQFF,TGTGCCAGCAGTGAACTAGCGGGAGTTGGGGGCAATGAGCAGTTCTTC,once,TRBD2,TRBJ2-1,TRBV6-1
CAVGSGGHGTDTQYF,TGTGCTGTGGGGAGCGGGGGACATGGGACAGATACGCAGTATTTT,.,TRBD2,TRBJ2-3,TRBV19
CASSNSGRYTDTQYF,TGTGCCAGCAGTAACAGCGGGAGGTACACAGATACGCAGTATTTT,.,TRBD2,TRBJ2-3,TRBV6-5
CASSRGGNSYEQYF,TGTGCCAGCAGTCGCGGAGGGAACTCCTACGAGCAGTACTTC,few,.,TRBJ2-7,TRBV2
CASTLAAGSYNEQFF,TGTGCCAGCACTCTAGCGGCGGGCTCCTACAATGAGCAGTTCTTC,.,TRBD2,TRBJ2-1,TRBV2